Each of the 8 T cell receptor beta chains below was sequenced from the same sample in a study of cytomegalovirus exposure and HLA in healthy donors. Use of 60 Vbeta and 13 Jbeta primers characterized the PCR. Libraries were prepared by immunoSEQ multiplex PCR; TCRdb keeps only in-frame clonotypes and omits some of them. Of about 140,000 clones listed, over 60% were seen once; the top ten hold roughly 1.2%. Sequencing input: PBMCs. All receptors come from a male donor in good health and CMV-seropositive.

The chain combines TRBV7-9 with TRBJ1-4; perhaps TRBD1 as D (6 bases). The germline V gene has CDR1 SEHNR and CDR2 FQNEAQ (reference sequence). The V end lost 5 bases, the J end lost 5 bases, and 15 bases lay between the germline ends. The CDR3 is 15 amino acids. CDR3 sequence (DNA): TGTGCCAGCAGCCTATCCCCCAGGGGAAATGAAAAACTGTTTTTT. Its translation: CASSLSPRGNEKLFF.

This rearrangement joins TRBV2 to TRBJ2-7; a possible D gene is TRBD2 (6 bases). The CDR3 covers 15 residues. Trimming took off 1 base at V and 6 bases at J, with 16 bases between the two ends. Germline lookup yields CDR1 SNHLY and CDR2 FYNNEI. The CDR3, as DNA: TGTGCCAGCAGTGAAGAGGGGTCGGGGGTCAGCGAGCAGTACTTC. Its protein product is CASSEEGSGVSEQYF.

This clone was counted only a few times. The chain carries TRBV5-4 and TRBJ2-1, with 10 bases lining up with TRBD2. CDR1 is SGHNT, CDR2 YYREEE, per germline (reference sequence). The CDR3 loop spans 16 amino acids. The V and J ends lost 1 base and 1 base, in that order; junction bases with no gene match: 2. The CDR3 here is CASSLSGGASYNEQFF. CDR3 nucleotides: TGTGCCAGCAGCTTGAGCGGGGGGGCATCCTACAATGAGCAGTTCTTC.

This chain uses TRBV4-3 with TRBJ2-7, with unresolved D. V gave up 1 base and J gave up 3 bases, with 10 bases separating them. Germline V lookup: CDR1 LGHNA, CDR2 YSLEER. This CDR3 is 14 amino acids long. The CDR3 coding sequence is TGCGCCAGCAGCCAAGGTGATAGTGACTACGAGCAGTACTTC. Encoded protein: CASSQGDSDYEQYF.

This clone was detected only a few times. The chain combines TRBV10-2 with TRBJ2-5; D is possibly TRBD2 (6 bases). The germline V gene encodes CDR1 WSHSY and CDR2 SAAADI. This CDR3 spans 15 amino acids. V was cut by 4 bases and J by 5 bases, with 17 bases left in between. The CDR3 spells CASSVLGLAWETQYF. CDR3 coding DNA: TGCGCCAGCAGTGTTTTGGGGCTAGCGTGGGAGACCCAGTACTTC.

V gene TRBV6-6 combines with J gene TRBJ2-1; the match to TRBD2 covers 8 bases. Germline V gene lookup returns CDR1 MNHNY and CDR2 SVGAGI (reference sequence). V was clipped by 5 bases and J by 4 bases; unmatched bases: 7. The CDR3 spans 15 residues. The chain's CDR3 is CASSKGGLGYNEQFF. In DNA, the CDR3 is TGTGCCAGCAGTAAAGGGGGACTAGGGTACAATGAGCAGTTCTTC.

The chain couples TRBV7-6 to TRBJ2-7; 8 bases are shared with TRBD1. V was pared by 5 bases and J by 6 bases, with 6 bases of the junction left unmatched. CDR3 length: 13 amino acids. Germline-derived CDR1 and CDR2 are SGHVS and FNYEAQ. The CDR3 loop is CASSPETGVEQYF. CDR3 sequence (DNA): TGTGCCAGCAGCCCCGAGACAGGGGTCGAGCAGTACTTC.

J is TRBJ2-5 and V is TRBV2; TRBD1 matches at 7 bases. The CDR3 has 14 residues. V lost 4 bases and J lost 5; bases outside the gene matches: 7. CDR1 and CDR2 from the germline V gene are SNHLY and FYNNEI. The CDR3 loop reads CASSARQGTETQYF. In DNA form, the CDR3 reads TGTGCCAGCAGTGCACGACAGGGTACGGAGACCCAGTACTTC.